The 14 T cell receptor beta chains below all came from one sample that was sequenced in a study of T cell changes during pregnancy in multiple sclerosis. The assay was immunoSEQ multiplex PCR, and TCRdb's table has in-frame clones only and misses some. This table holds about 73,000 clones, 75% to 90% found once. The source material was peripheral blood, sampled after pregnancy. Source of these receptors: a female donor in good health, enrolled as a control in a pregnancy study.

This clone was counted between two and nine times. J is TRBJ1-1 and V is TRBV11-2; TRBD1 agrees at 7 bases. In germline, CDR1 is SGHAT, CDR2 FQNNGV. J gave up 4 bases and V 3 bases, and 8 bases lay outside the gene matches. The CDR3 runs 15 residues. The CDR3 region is CASSFSTGVGTEAFF. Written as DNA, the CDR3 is TGTGCCAGCAGCTTCAGCACAGGGGTGGGCACTGAAGCTTTCTTT.

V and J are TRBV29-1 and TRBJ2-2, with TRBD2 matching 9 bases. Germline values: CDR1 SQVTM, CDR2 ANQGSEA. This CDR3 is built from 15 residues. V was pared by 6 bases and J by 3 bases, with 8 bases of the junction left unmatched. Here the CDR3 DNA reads TGCAGCGTCGCGGGACTAGCTGACGACACCGGGGAGCTGTTTTTT. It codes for CSVAGLADDTGELFF.

CDR3 DNA: TGTGCCATCAGTGAGCTTGGGGGGTTGCCCTACGAGCAGTACTTC. It codes for CAISELGGLPYEQYF. V usage is TRBV10-3 and J usage is TRBJ2-7, with a possible D match to TRBD2 (6 bases). This CDR3 contains 15 residues. V was cut by 2 bases and J by 2 bases, with 13 bases left in between. CDR1 is ENHRY, CDR2 SYGVKD, per germline.

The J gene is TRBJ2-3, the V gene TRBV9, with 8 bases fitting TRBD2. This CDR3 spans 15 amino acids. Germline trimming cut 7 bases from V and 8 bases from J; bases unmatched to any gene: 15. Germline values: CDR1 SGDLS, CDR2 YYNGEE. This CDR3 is CASGPAGVWVGTQYF. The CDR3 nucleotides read TGTGCCAGCGGCCCAGCGGGGGTATGGGTCGGTACGCAGTATTTT.

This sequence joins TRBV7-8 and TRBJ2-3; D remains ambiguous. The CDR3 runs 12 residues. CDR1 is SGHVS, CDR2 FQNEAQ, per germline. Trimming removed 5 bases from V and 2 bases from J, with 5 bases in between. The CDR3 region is CASSTNTDTQYF. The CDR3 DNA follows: TGTGCCAGCAGCACAAACACAGATACGCAGTATTTT.

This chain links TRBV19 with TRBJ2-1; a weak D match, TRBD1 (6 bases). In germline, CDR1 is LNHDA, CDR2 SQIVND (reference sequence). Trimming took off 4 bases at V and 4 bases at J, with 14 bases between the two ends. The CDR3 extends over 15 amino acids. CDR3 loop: CASSSPGQGYNEQFF. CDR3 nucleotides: TGTGCCAGTAGTAGCCCTGGGCAGGGGTACAATGAGCAGTTCTTC.

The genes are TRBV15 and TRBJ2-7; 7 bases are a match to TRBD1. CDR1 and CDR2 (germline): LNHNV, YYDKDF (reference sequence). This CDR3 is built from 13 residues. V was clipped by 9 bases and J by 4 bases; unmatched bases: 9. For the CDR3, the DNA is TGTGCCACTGCCGGGACAGACTTTTACGAGCAGTACTTC. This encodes CATAGTDFYEQYF. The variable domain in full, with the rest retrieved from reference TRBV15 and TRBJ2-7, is DAMVIQNPRYQVTQFGKPVTLSCSQTLNHNVMYWYQQKSSQAPKLLFHYYDKDFNNEADTPDNFQSRRPNTSFCFLDIRSPGLGDTAMYLCATAGTDFYEQYFGPGTRLTVT.

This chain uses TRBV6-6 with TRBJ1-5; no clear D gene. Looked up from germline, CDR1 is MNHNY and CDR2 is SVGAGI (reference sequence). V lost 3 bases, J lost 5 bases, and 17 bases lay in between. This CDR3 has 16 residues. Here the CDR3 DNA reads TGTGCCAGCAGTTATCCACCAGATCCTAGAGATCAGCCCCAGCATTTT. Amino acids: CASSYPPDPRDQPQHF.

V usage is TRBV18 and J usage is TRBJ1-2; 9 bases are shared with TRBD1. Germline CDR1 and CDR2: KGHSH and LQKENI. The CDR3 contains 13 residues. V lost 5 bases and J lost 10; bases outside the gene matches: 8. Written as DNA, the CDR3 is TGTGCCAGCTCAGCGGGACAGGGTCGATTCTACACCTTC. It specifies CASSAGQGRFYTF.

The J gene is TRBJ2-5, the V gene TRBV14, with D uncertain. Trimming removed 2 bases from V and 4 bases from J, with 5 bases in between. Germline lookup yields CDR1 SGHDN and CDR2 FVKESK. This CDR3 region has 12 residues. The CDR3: CASSQTRETQYF. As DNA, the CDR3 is TGTGCCAGCAGCCAAACACGAGAGACCCAGTACTTC.

This CDR3 is CASSLYGGGKLFF. Here the CDR3 DNA reads TGTGCCAGCAGCTTGTACGGGGGTGGAAAACTGTTTTTT. The rearrangement joins TRBV5-4 to TRBJ1-4; the D gene is possibly TRBD1 (5 bases). V was clipped by 1 base and J by 10 bases, with 11 bases between them. The CDR3 has 13 residues. Germline V lookup: CDR1 SGHNT, CDR2 YYREEE (reference sequence).

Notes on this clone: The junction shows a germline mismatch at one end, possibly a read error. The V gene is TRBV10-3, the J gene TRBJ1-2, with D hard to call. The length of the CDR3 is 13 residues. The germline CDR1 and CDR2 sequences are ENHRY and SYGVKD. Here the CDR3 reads CAINEGGGYGYTF. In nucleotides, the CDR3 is TGTGCCATCAATGAGGGAGGAGGATATGGCTACACCTTC.

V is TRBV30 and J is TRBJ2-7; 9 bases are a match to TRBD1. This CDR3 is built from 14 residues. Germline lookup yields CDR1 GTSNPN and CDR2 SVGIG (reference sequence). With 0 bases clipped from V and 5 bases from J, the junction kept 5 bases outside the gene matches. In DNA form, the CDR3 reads TGTGCCTGGAGTGTCGGGACAGGGTACCACGAGCAGTACTTC. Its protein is CAWSVGTGYHEQYF. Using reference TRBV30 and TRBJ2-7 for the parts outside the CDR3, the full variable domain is SQTIHQWPATLVQPVGSPLSLECTVEGTSNPNLYWYRQAAGRGLQLLFYSVGIGQISSEVPQNLSASRPQDRQFILSSKKLLLSDSGFYLCAWSVGTGYHEQYFGPGTRLTVT.

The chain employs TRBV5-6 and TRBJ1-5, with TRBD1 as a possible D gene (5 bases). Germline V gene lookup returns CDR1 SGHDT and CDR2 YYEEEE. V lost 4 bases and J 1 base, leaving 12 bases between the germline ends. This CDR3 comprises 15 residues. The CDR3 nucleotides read TGTGCCAGCAGCCTGGGGGGGGTGAGCAATCAGCCCCAGCATTTT. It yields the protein CASSLGGVSNQPQHF.